This paragraph covers one T cell receptor beta chain sequence. The antigen is unknown. Some clones are missing from TCRdb's copy, which holds only in-frame ones; the method was immunoSEQ multiplex PCR. This table holds 380,000 or so clones, roughly nine tenths found once. The data belong to a study of Ad26.COV2.S vaccination and SARS-CoV-2 variants. Treatment: around 19 received Ad26.COV2.S at low or high dose, single or two shots; 5 received placebo; per-sample allocation not given. It was on day 63 after the first vaccine or placebo injection that samples were taken. The CDR3 extends over 15 amino acids. Germline V lookup: CDR1 MDHEN, CDR2 SYDVKM. With V trimmed by 8 bases and J by 1 base, 9 bases remained unmatched. General study results and limits: Vaccine and placebo recipients had similar non-spike TCR breadth. Substantial post-vaccination breadth of spike-specific CD8+ and CD4+ T cell responses was reported.

This sequence originates from a person between 18 and 65 years old who received the Ad26.COV2.S COVID-19 vaccine or a placebo. The V and J genes are TRBV28 and TRBJ2-3; TRBD1 matches 7 bases. Sequenced here: peripheral blood, sampled in a trial of Ad26.COV2.S vaccine versus placebo. This CDR3 reads CASQRRGTGTDTQYF. The CDR3 coding sequence is TGTGCCAGCCAACGTCGAGGGACAGGCACAGATACGCAGTATTTT.